Each of the 22 T cell receptor beta chains below was sequenced from the same sample in a study of cytomegalovirus exposure and HLA in healthy donors. In the PCR, 60 Vbeta and 13 Jbeta primers were used. TCRdb's table, derived via immunoSEQ multiplex PCR, lists solely in-frame clones and lacks some. This table holds 160,000 or so clones, 81% found once. Sequenced sample: PBMCs. Receptors originate from a man in his fifties in good health and CMV-seropositive.

V usage is TRBV7-6 and J usage is TRBJ2-5; the match to TRBD2 covers 8 bases. Germline CDR1 is SGHVS and CDR2 is FNYEAQ. With 3 bases clipped from V and 5 bases from J, the junction kept 8 bases outside the gene matches. CDR3 size: 15 residues. CDR3 DNA sequence: TGTGCCAGCAGCTTGGTCAGCGGGAGTTCGGAGACCCAGTACTTC. Translating it yields CASSLVSGSSETQYF. Full variable domain (remainder filled in from reference TRBV7-6 and TRBJ2-5): GAGVSQSPRYKVTKRGQDVALRCDPISGHVSLYWYRQALGQGPEFLTYFNYEAQQDKSGLPNDRFSAERPEGSISTLTIQRTEQRDSAMYRCASSLVSGSSETQYFGPGTRLLVL.

The chain recombines TRBV19 with TRBJ2-7; 10 bases are a match to TRBD1. Germline V gene data show CDR1 as LNHDA and CDR2 as SQIVND (reference sequence). The CDR3 loop spans 15 amino acids. Trimming took 3 bases from V and 8 from J; bases not matched to a gene: 10. The DNA for the CDR3 is TGTGCCAGTAGTATCTCCGGGACAGGGGAATCCCAGCAGTACTTC. Translating gives CASSISGTGESQQYF.

The table lists this clone with a count of one. This chain uses TRBV13 with TRBJ2-7; D ambiguous. V shed 4 bases and J shed 0 bases, with 13 bases lying between them. CDR1 and CDR2 (germline): PRHDT, FYEKMQ (reference sequence). The CDR3 contains 15 residues. The CDR3 nucleotides are TGTGCCAGCAGCTCGCTAGGAGAACGCTCCTACGAGCAGTACTTC. Translated, it gives CASSSLGERSYEQYF.

This clone was detected only once. The chain is built from TRBV7-8 and TRBJ2-6; 7 bases are a match to TRBD1. The CDR3 covers 18 residues. The trim removed 0 bases at V and 0 bases at J, leaving 5 bases unmatched. Per the germline V gene, CDR1 is SGHVS and CDR2 is FQNEAQ. CDR3 protein: CASSLAYHRGSGANVLTF. The CDR3 region has the DNA TGTGCCAGCAGCTTAGCGTATCACAGGGGCTCTGGGGCCAACGTCCTGACTTTC.

The V gene is TRBV15, the J gene TRBJ2-1; no clear D gene. The V end was cut by 1 base, the J end by 0 bases, with 4 bases between. Germline V lookup: CDR1 LNHNV, CDR2 YYDKDF (reference sequence). The CDR3 loop spans 14 amino acids. The CDR3: CATSRVSSYNEQFF. CDR3 DNA: TGTGCCACCAGCAGAGTATCCTCCTACAATGAGCAGTTCTTC.

The chain joins TRBV19 to TRBJ2-1, with 12 bases identical to TRBD2. The CDR3 is 17 amino acids. The germline gives CDR1 LNHDA, CDR2 SQIVND (reference sequence). J was trimmed by 2 bases and V by 7 bases; bases with no gene match: 9. The CDR3 is CASMTSGGFGPYNEQFF. CDR3 nucleotide sequence: TGTGCCAGTATGACTAGCGGGGGATTCGGACCCTACAATGAGCAGTTCTTC.

V and J are TRBV11-2 and TRBJ1-1; 8 nucleotides match TRBD1. The CDR3 covers 17 residues. Trimming removed 5 bases from V and 0 bases from J; junction bases left unmatched: 11. In germline, CDR1 is SGHAT, CDR2 FQNNGV. CDR3 nucleotide sequence: TGTGCCAGCAGCGACCGAGGGACAGGAGCCATGAACACTGAAGCTTTCTTT. It yields the protein CASSDRGTGAMNTEAFF.

The chain links TRBV2 to TRBJ1-4; D is possibly TRBD1 (6 bases). Germline CDR1 and CDR2: SNHLY and FYNNEI. Trimming stripped 8 bases from V and 0 bases from J, with 13 bases between. The CDR3 is made up of 15 amino acids. The CDR3 DNA follows: TGTGCCAGCCAGGGGAAGGGAACAACTAATGAAAAACTGTTTTTT. The encoded protein is CASQGKGTTNEKLFF. The full variable domain, with the rest looked up from reference TRBV2 and TRBJ1-4, is EPEVTQTPSHQVTQMGQEVILRCVPISNHLYFYWYRQILGQKVEFLVSFYNNEISEKSEIFDDQFSVERPDGSNFTLKIRSTKLEDSAMYFCASQGKGTTNEKLFFGSGTQLSVL.

The V and J genes are TRBV19 and TRBJ2-3; D gene uncertain. V was trimmed by 9 bases and J by 1 base, leaving 11 bases between them. The CDR3 runs 13 residues. Germline CDR1 is LNHDA and CDR2 is SQIVND (reference sequence). The CDR3 DNA follows: TGTGCCAGCCGGAGAGTGGGCACAGATACGCAGTATTTT. This sequence encodes CASRRVGTDTQYF.

This chain joins TRBV7-9 and TRBJ1-1; 10 positions match TRBD1. Losses at the gene ends were 3 bases for V and 8 bases for J; bases not matched to a gene: 6. The CDR3 spans 14 residues. Germline lookup yields CDR1 SEHNR and CDR2 FQNEAQ (reference sequence). CDR3 loop: CASSLWDRGPEAFF. DNA for the CDR3: TGTGCCAGCAGCTTGTGGGACAGGGGTCCCGAAGCTTTCTTT.

The V and J genes are TRBV4-1 and TRBJ1-4; 11 bases are a match to TRBD1. The CDR3 spans 15 residues. From germline, CDR1 is MGHRA and CDR2 YSYEKL. V dropped 1 base and J dropped 7; count of bases not matched to a gene: 2. The CDR3 is CASSQGTGGGEKLFF. The CDR3, as DNA: TGCGCCAGCAGCCAAGGGACAGGGGGCGGTGAAAAACTGTTTTTT.

The chain combines TRBV5-1 with TRBJ2-7; D is perhaps TRBD1 (5 bases). Germline loops: CDR1 SGHRS, CDR2 YFSETQ. CDR3 length: 15 residues. Deletions cut 0 bases from V and 6 bases from J, with 16 bases between. CDR3 sequence reads: CASSLGSTVRGEQYF. CDR3 bases: TGCGCCAGCAGCTTGGGGTCCACCGTAAGGGGCGAGCAGTACTTC.

The rearrangement uses TRBV9 and TRBJ2-5; the D gene is possibly TRBD1 (5 bases). V was clipped by 3 bases and J by 2 bases, with 14 bases between them. This CDR3 spans 15 amino acids. CDR1 and CDR2 from the germline V gene are SGDLS and YYNGEE. The DNA for the CDR3 is TGTGCCAGCAGCGCAACAAGACAGCCTCAAGAGACCCAGTACTTC. Its translation: CASSATRQPQETQYF.

This clone occurred a few times. The V gene is TRBV5-1, the J gene TRBJ2-1, with D perhaps TRBD2 (6 bases). In germline, CDR1 is SGHRS, CDR2 YFSETQ. The CDR3 covers 15 residues. V lost 4 bases and J 7 bases, leaving 18 bases between the germline ends. The CDR3 loop is CASSPGVYAGNEQFF. The CDR3, as DNA: TGCGCCAGCAGCCCTGGGGTCTACGCGGGGAATGAGCAGTTCTTC.

The chain links TRBV5-3 to TRBJ2-1; D gene ambiguous. TRBV5-3 is labeled an ORF, and its function is uncertain. V was trimmed by 5 bases and J by 5 bases, leaving 11 bases between them. The CDR3 sequence is 13 residues long. The CDR3 spells CARSVVRDNEQFF. CDR3 DNA: TGTGCCAGAAGTGTGGTACGGGACAATGAGCAGTTCTTC.

The chain carries TRBV30 and TRBJ1-1; 10 positions agree with TRBD1. The CDR3 runs 13 residues. V was pared by 3 bases and J by 8 bases, with 6 bases of the junction left unmatched. Germline V CDR1 and CDR2: GTSNPN, SVGIG (reference sequence). The CDR3 DNA reads as TGTGCCTGGAGGGGACAGGGGCCGCCAGAAGCTTTCTTT. Residues: CAWRGQGPPEAFF.

The chain couples TRBV30 to TRBJ2-2; D is undetermined. Trimming took off 4 bases at V and 4 bases at J, with 7 bases between the two ends. Germline values: CDR1 GTSNPN, CDR2 SVGIG (reference sequence). The length of the CDR3 is 12 residues. CDR3 protein: CAWTGVTGELFF. Here the CDR3 DNA reads TGTGCCTGGACAGGTGTCACCGGGGAGCTGTTTTTT.

V and J are TRBV28 and TRBJ1-3; D call uncertain. The CDR3 totals 11 residues. CDR1 and CDR2 from the germline V gene are MDHEN and SYDVKM. The V end was cut by 8 bases, the J end by 3 bases, with 5 bases between. The CDR3 nucleotides read TGTGCCAGCCTGAGTGGAAACACCATATATTTT. This translates into CASLSGNTIYF. The full variable domain, its missing parts supplied by reference TRBV28 and TRBJ1-3, is DVKVTQSSRYLVKRTGEKVFLECVQDMDHENMFWYRQDPGLGLRLIYFSYDVKMKEKGDIPEGYSVSREKKERFSLILESASTNQTSMYLCASLSGNTIYFGEGSWLTVV.

The chain recombines TRBV2 with TRBJ1-6; D uncertain. Germline V CDR1 and CDR2: SNHLY, FYNNEI. V dropped 3 bases and J dropped 10 bases, with 7 bases sitting between them. CDR3 length equals 12 residues. The CDR3 sequence is CASSDSGSPLHF. CDR3 sequence (DNA): TGTGCCAGCAGTGACAGCGGCTCACCCCTCCACTTT. Looking up the rest from reference TRBV2 and TRBJ1-6 gives the full variable domain: EPEVTQTPSHQVTQMGQEVILRCVPISNHLYFYWYRQILGQKVEFLVSFYNNEISEKSEIFDDQFSVERPDGSNFTLKIRSTKLEDSAMYFCASSDSGSPLHFGNGTRLTVT.

The CDR3 spells CASSLTLAESYEQYF. DNA for the CDR3: TGTGCCAGCAGCTTAACCCTGGCGGAGTCCTACGAGCAGTACTTC. The rearrangement links TRBV7-2 to TRBJ2-7; D call uncertain. The CDR3 has 15 residues. CDR1 is SGHTA, CDR2 FQGNSA, per germline. V lost 2 bases and J 1 base, leaving 12 bases between the germline ends.

The genes are TRBV6-4 and TRBJ2-1; a weak D match, TRBD2 (6 bases). From germline, CDR1 is MRHNA and CDR2 SNTAGT. The CDR3 contains 14 residues. V dropped 3 bases and J dropped 1 base, with 7 bases sitting between them. The CDR3 is CASSEGGSYNEQFF. CDR3 bases: TGTGCCAGCAGTGAGGGGGGATCCTACAATGAGCAGTTCTTC.

The V and J genes are TRBV30 and TRBJ1-5; D not certain. The CDR3 runs 13 residues. The germline CDR1 and CDR2 sequences are GTSNPN and SVGIG (reference sequence). The V end lost 0 bases, the J end lost 1 base, and 4 bases lay between the germline ends. CDR3 nucleotides: TGTGCCTGGAGTGTGAGGAGCAATCAGCCCCAGCATTTT. It is translated as CAWSVRSNQPQHF. Combining the CDR3 with reference TRBV30 and TRBJ1-5 gives the whole variable domain SQTIHQWPATLVQPVGSPLSLECTVEGTSNPNLYWYRQAAGRGLQLLFYSVGIGQISSEVPQNLSASRPQDRQFILSSKKLLLSDSGFYLCAWSVRSNQPQHFGDGTRLSIL.